The 4 T cell receptor beta chains in this list originate from one sample, sequenced in a study of blood T cell repertoires in COVID-19. The table came from immunoSEQ multiplex PCR; TCRdb's copy has only in-frame clones and leaves some out. The data hold around 270,000 clones, with approximately 85% observed a single time. Sequenced input: peripheral blood. The receptors originated from a human donor with COVID-19, enrolled during active disease. The donor label of this sample is uncertain.

This clone was counted a few times. J is TRBJ1-4 and V is TRBV4-3; 9 positions match TRBD1. Germline V gene lookup returns CDR1 LGHNA and CDR2 YSLEER. There are 14 residues in the CDR3. The junction had 8 bases not matched to a gene; V was cut back by 5 bases and J by 10 bases. CDR3 residues: CASSARDREGKLFF. The CDR3 DNA reads as TGCGCCAGCAGCGCCCGGGACAGGGAAGGAAAACTGTTTTTT.

The chain couples TRBV19 to TRBJ2-2; TRBD2 might be the D (6 bases). Trimming took 7 bases from V and 0 from J, leaving 12 bases between them. This CDR3 spans 15 amino acids. Looked up from germline, CDR1 is LNHDA and CDR2 is SQIVND (reference sequence). This CDR3 reads CASNKGLSNTGELFF. The CDR3 region has the DNA TGTGCCAGTAACAAAGGACTATCGAACACCGGGGAGCTGTTTTTT.

The rearrangement links TRBV9 to TRBJ2-1, with TRBD2 matching over 9 bases. V lost 3 bases, J lost 7 bases, and 11 bases stayed unmatched. This CDR3 is built from 16 residues. The germline V gene has CDR1 SGDLS and CDR2 YYNGEE. This CDR3 is CASSAGGGRAHNEQFF. CDR3 sequence (DNA): TGTGCCAGCAGCGCCGGTGGCGGGAGGGCCCATAATGAGCAGTTCTTC.

The J gene is TRBJ2-7, the V gene TRBV30, with D perhaps TRBD1 (5 bases). The V and J ends lost 0 bases and 2 bases respectively, with 14 bases between them. This CDR3 region has 15 residues. Per germline, CDR1 GTSNPN and CDR2 SVGIG (reference sequence). The CDR3 here is CAWSVPGRAPYEQYF. CDR3 sequence (DNA): TGTGCCTGGAGTGTACCTGGCAGGGCGCCCTACGAGCAGTACTTC. The full variable domain, rest sourced from reference TRBV30 and TRBJ2-7, is SQTIHQWPATLVQPVGSPLSLECTVEGTSNPNLYWYRQAAGRGLQLLFYSVGIGQISSEVPQNLSASRPQDRQFILSSKKLLLSDSGFYLCAWSVPGRAPYEQYFGPGTRLTVT.